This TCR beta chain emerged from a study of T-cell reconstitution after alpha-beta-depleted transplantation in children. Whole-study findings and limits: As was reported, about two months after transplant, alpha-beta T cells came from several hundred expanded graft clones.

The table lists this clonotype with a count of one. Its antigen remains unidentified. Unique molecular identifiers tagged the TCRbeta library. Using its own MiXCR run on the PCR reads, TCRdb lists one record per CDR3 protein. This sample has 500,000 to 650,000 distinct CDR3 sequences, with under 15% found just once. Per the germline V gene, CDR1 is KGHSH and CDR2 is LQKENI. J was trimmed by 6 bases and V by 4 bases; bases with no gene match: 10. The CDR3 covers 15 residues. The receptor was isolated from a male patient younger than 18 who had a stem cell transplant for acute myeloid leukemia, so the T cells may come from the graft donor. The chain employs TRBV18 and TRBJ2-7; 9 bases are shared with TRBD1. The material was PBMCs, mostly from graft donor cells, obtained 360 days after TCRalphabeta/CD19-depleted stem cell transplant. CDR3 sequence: CASSRSTDRGIEQYF. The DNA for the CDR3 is TGTGCCAGCTCACGCTCGACGGACAGGGGAATCGAGCAGTACTTC.